This T cell receptor beta chain derives from a study of response to subunit inactivated influenza vaccine (dated by TCRdb to the late 2010s). About the study as a whole: To follow how T cells responded to a trivalent subunit inactivated influenza vaccine, the researchers relied on deep quantitative profiling of the T cell receptor repertoire.

The CDR3 covers 17 residues, taking in both the cysteine and the phenylalanine. Just CDR3 DNA is preserved here, 51 bases in frame from base 1. The germline V gene sets CDR1 to SGHTA and CDR2 to FQGNSA. V is pared back by 5 bases and J by 3 bases, with 21 bases lying between the germline termini. The protocol used for the library was RT-PCR. Data came from an Illumina HiSeq 2500. TCRdb reran the public reads through fastp at Q25 and MiXCR, keeping productive beta chains. Entries are consolidated by CDR3 protein sequence, retaining the most common genes and DNA. This sample is represented by about 570,000 distinct CDR3 sequences; 12% of them were singletons. Approximately 10% of the sample is held by the ten biggest clonotypes. In its sample, this clonotype was seen many times. No cognate antigen has been identified for it. Base qualities are missing; no much larger clone stands one base away. The investigation overall reported the following: The authors suggested that each seasonal influenza vaccination may recruit only a limited number of new T cells.

The clonotype comes from a middle-aged man who received an inactivated influenza vaccine. Donor details come from another sample of the same person, matched by shared clones. The sequencing used PBMCs from blood, collected on the day of vaccination. The chain is assembled from TRBV7-2 and TRBJ2-3; the D region is possibly TRBD1 or TRBD2, each matching across 5 bases. The CDR3 loop reads CASSLIPGHVGTDTQYF. The nucleotides are TGTGCCAGCAGCCTTATACCGGGGCATGTCGGGACAGATACGCAGTATTTT. Reference TRBV7-2 and TRBJ2-3 proteins supply the regions before and after the CDR3; the full variable domain is: GAGVSQSPSNKVTEKGKDVELRCDPISGHTALYWYRQSLGQGLEFLIYFQGNSAPDKSGLPSDRFSAERTGGSVSTLTIQRTQQEDSAVYLCASSLIPGHVGTDTQYFGPGTRLTVL.